Listed below are T cell receptor beta chains from one sample, sequenced in a study of Tregs in tolerant kidney transplant recipients. Produced via immunoSEQ multiplex PCR; TCRdb's table is partial and in-frame only. Found here are some 64,000 clones, 95% to 98% of them singletons; the top ten hold 0.34%. The input for sequencing was Tregs from blood, taken before the transplant. These receptors came from a human donor who received a combined kidney and bone marrow transplant. Both conserved end residues are part of each CDR3. D genes are given only for firm matches. Clone size appears in some rows only: once, few, many, or a class for an expanded clone.

.	TRBV7-2	13	.	TRBJ1-6	CASSFPEGSPLHF	TGTGCCAGCAGCTTCCCCGAGGGTTCACCCCTCCACTTT
.	TRBV5-1	17	TRBD2	TRBJ2-2	CASSLVAGTVGTGELFF	TGCGCCAGCAGCTTGGTAGCGGGAACGGTGGGCACCGGGGAGCTGTTTTTT
.	TRBV5-1	14	TRBD1	TRBJ2-7	CASSLLGQTYEQYF	TGCGCCAGCAGCTTGTTGGGACAGACCTACGAGCAGTACTTC
.	TRBV7-3	13	TRBD2	TRBJ2-3	CASSFRGGDTQYF	TGTGCCAGCAGCTTTCGGGGAGGGGATACGCAGTATTTT
.	TRBV19	15	.	TRBJ1-5	CASSIVGGRDQPQHF	TGTGCCAGTAGTATAGTGGGGGGGCGGGATCAGCCCCAGCATTTT
.	TRBV5-1	17	TRBD1	TRBJ2-1	CASSLSPGTGIYNEQFF	TGCGCCAGCAGCTTAAGCCCCGGGACAGGGATCTACAATGAGCAGTTCTTC
.	TRBV7-6	15	TRBD1	TRBJ2-7	CASSARDRAPYEQYF	TGTGCCAGCAGCGCCCGGGACAGGGCTCCCTACGAGCAGTACTTC
.	TRBV5-5	13	.	TRBJ1-2	CASSLAGPYGYTF	TGTGCCAGCAGCTTGGCAGGGCCCTATGGCTACACCTTC
once	TRBV6-6	16	TRBD2	TRBJ2-5	CASSYSLAGGLETQYF	TGTGCCAGCAGTTACTCGCTAGCGGGGGGGCTAGAGACCCAGTACTTC
.	TRBV27	13	.	TRBJ2-5	CASSFFGEETQYF	TGTGCCAGCAGTTTTTTTGGAGAGGAGACCCAGTACTTC
once	TRBV19	14	.	TRBJ1-2	CASSPRGGGGGYTF	TGTGCCAGTAGTCCCCGTGGGGGGGGTGGAGGCTACACCTTC
.	TRBV5-4	18	TRBD2	TRBJ2-3	CASSLWTSGGYRTDTQYF	TGTGCCAGCAGCTTGTGGACTAGCGGGGGGTACCGCACAGATACGCAGTATTTT
.	TRBV5-1	15	TRBD1	TRBJ1-2	CASSLGPSGTGDYTF	TGCGCCAGCAGCTTGGGCCCCTCCGGGACAGGTGATTACACCTTC
.	TRBV4-3	17	TRBD2	TRBJ2-2	CASSQDRGGRATGELFF	TGCGCCAGCAGCCAAGATCGGGGCGGGAGGGCCACCGGGGAGCTGTTTTTT
.	TRBV5-1	11	.	TRBJ2-3	CASTFRDTQYF	TGCGCCAGCACTTTCCGAGATACGCAGTATTTT
.	TRBV6-6	14	TRBD1	TRBJ2-7	CASSRGQGAGEQYF	TGTGCCAGCAGCCGCGGACAGGGGGCAGGGGAGCAGTACTTC
.	TRBV15	16	TRBD2	TRBJ2-1	CATSRVGERGGGEQFF	TGTGCCACCAGCAGAGTTGGTGAGCGGGGGGGCGGTGAGCAGTTCTTC
.	TRBV4-2	20	TRBD2	TRBJ2-3	CASSRTIGTSGGASTDTQYF	TGTGCCAGCAGCCGGACGATCGGGACTAGCGGGGGGGCAAGCACAGATACGCAGTATTTT
.	TRBV5-6	13	TRBD1	TRBJ1-4	CASSFAGGEKLFF	TGTGCCAGCAGCTTTGCAGGGGGTGAAAAACTGTTTTTT
.	TRBV30	16	.	TRBJ1-5	CAWSPYPGRAGQPQHF	TGTGCCTGGAGTCCCTACCCGGGGAGGGCCGGTCAGCCCCAGCATTTT
once	TRBV6-5	15	.	TRBJ2-5	CASSYSEGGKETQYF	TGTGCCAGCAGTTACTCCGAGGGGGGGAAAGAGACCCAGTACTTC
.	TRBV7-2	15	.	TRBJ2-7	CASSLGAGTWYEQYF	TGTGCCAGCAGCTTAGGGGCCGGGACTTGGTACGAGCAGTACTTC
.	TRBV6-6	12	.	TRBJ1-2	CASSSQGNGYTF	TGTGCCAGCAGTTCTCAGGGAAATGGCTACACCTTC
.	TRBV18	15	TRBD1	TRBJ2-5	CASSPRTGESGTQYF	TGTGCCAGCTCACCCCGGACAGGGGAGTCCGGGACCCAGTACTTC
.	TRBV20-1	10	.	TRBJ1-2	CSARTYKPGF	TGCAGTGCTAGAACCTATAAACCAGGCTTC
.	TRBV9	15	TRBD2	TRBJ2-3	CASSLSGAPVDTQYF	TGTGCCAGCAGCTTAAGCGGGGCCCCTGTAGATACGCAGTATTTT
.	TRBV23-1	15	TRBD1	TRBJ1-6	CASSQHGTGDSPLHF	TGCGCCAGCAGTCAACATGGGACAGGGGATTCACCCCTCCACTTT
.	TRBV5-4	13	.	TRBJ2-7	CASSSPATREQYF	TGTGCCAGCAGCTCTCCCGCAACTCGCGAGCAGTACTTC
.	TRBV10-3	14	TRBD1	TRBJ2-5	CAISSQDRVETQYF	TGTGCCATCAGTTCCCAGGACAGGGTGGAGACCCAGTACTTC
.	TRBV30	16	TRBD2	TRBJ2-1	CAWTVPGGRTNNEQFF	TGTGCCTGGACCGTACCGGGCGGGAGGACGAACAATGAGCAGTTCTTC
.	TRBV19	14	TRBD2	TRBJ2-7	CASSIVAGVYEQYF	TGTGCCAGTAGTATAGTTGCGGGAGTATACGAGCAGTACTTC
.	TRBV10-3	17	TRBD2	TRBJ2-5	CAISYRLAGGPGETQYF	TGTGCCATCTCCTACCGGCTAGCGGGGGGGCCGGGGGAGACCCAGTACTTC
.	TRBV5-1	17	.	TRBJ2-2	CASSRPPSAKRTGELFF	TGCGCCAGCAGCCGCCCCCCTAGCGCAAAACGCACCGGGGAGCTGTTTTTT
.	TRBV5-4	14	.	TRBJ2-2	CASSLTALTGELFF	TGTGCCAGCAGCTTGACAGCTCTCACCGGGGAGCTGTTTTTT
.	TRBV6-5	15	.	TRBJ1-1	CASSYSGWSDTEAFF	TGTGCCAGCAGTTACTCGGGCTGGTCCGACACTGAAGCTTTCTTT
.	TRBV5-4	15	TRBD2	TRBJ2-2	CASSLLGGGAGELFF	TGTGCCAGCAGCTTGCTGGGGGGAGGGGCCGGGGAGCTGTTTTTT
.	TRBV28	15	.	TRBJ2-4	CASSFQAVGGNIQYF	TGTGCCAGCAGTTTTCAGGCGGTTGGAGGAAACATTCAGTACTTC
.	TRBV6-1	13	.	TRBJ1-2	CASSETGLYGYTF	TGTGCCAGCAGCGAGACAGGCCTCTATGGCTACACCTTC
.	TRBV30	11	TRBD2	TRBJ2-1	CAWRAREKQFF	TGTGCCTGGAGGGCGCGGGAGAAGCAGTTCTTC
.	TRBV2	15	.	TRBJ1-1	CASSVPYTGRAEAFF	TGTGCCAGCAGTGTCCCATATACGGGGAGGGCTGAAGCTTTCTTT
.	TRBV27	13	.	TRBJ2-7	CASSLNRQAGQYF	TGTGCCAGCAGTTTAAACAGACAGGCGGGTCAGTACTTC